This T cell receptor (beta chain) was identified during a study of cytomegalovirus exposure and HLA in healthy donors (dated by TCRdb to the late 2010s). Looking at the study overall: An earlier analysis of under 600 of the donors reported approximately 300 Gb of sequence data and some 120 million unique TCR beta sequences from about 180 million T cells. The genetic ancestry cluster associated with self-reported Caucasian donors included 80% to 90% of the approximately 400 genotyped donors. Roughly five DR-DQ haplotypes were handled as single units for association and clustering, since linkage in the cohort was strong. The number of donors typed differed by locus, with roughly 629-640 for A, B, C, DRB1 and DQB1, more than 500 for DQA1, nearly 610 for DPA1, and approximately 470 for DPB1. In the later analysis, no new phenotypic data were used to find candidate immune exposures; instead, reliance was placed on TCR beta sequences and their occurrence across donors. About 300 gigabases of sequencing data and 91 million or so unique TCR sequences made up an early release that covered nearly 650 HLA-typed donors. An earlier analysis of 450 to 750 of the donors used high-throughput TCR beta sequencing to judge whether each TCR beta V gene segment behaved as functional or pseudogenic. A separate validation cohort of more than 100 different subjects was used in addition to the roughly 700-subject first cohort. On average, 235,054 unique TCR beta nucleotide sequences were sequenced per donor among some 430 genotyped donors of the cohort, with 15% to 20% of those sequences being non-productive. All discovery cohort repertoires had been generated using a single sequencing platform. To predict cytomegalovirus infection status, the study brought together high-throughput TCR immunosequencing, statistical association of individual TCRs with disease status, and machine learning. Donor age, sex, ethnicity and CMV serostatus were compiled alongside the repertoire data. The study was designed to test whether signatures of past pathogen exposure could be identified by cataloging public T cell receptors. The study profiled the T cell repertoires of 500 to 800 subjects by immunosequencing and related them to cytomegalovirus serostatus. Both class I and class II loci were covered by HLA typing, at four-digit resolution. A later genetic analysis used genome-wide SNP genotypes for about 65% of the roughly 700 donors, treating that subset as a discovery cohort. To study patterns of TCR occurrence, a later analysis re-analyzed previously published TCR beta repertoires from 650 to 750 donors and added high-resolution HLA genotyping. The research as a whole found: Sequencing depth was assumed to be roughly uniform across donors in the presence/absence analyses, though that assumption may not hold. At a false discovery rate of 0.05, a later analysis linked fewer than 20,000 TCR beta sequences to specific HLA alleles. Most CMV-associated TCR beta chains appeared to be HLA-restricted in a later analysis, and the HLA associations seemed to be driven largely by CMV exposure. Three of the identified cytomegalovirus-associated TCR beta chains were confirmed in vitro to be specific for cytomegalovirus antigens. The sequencing pipeline was judged likely to have produced a cluster of highly shared sequence variants as a technical artifact. HLA typing was unavailable for some donors at each locus, so association tests used only the typed subset. Several of the top co-occurrence clusters appeared to be linked to parvovirus B19, influenza, CMV and Epstein-Barr virus, according to a later analysis. Compared with equally common non-associated chains, HLA-associated TCR beta chains in a later analysis were more clonally expanded and had lower generation probabilities. Compared with the approximately 670-donor mean, donors in an Asian-associated ancestry cluster had fewer N-insertions in productive TCRs, according to a later genetic analysis. Broadly in line with IMGT annotations, most TCR beta V segments showed up in productive rearrangements about 87% or about 30% of the time in an earlier analysis of 450 to 600 of the donors. While some public TCRs were present in many individuals, most TCR sequences turned up only very rarely across donors. In a later analysis, TCR association rates were found to vary across HLA loci, with the most associated TCRs seen for DRB1 alleles and the fewest for HLA-C alleles. An association between a missense DCLRE1C variant and V-gene and J-gene trimming of TCR beta chains was found in a later genetic analysis and replicated in an independent cohort. Immune exposure information for the cohort was limited to CMV serostatus. Only TCR beta chains were sequenced in this cohort, and the absence of alpha or paired-chain data limited detectable features. Some IMGT-functional V segments, including TRBV6-2 and TRBV6-3, could not be told apart with the 87-base-pair reads, so those segments were excluded. Roughly 17 rarely observed V segments, including chromosome 9 orphons, were excluded from the earlier analysis of several hundred of the donors because counts were too low. When HLA alleles, especially DR and DQ, strongly co-occurred, TCR associations were difficult to assign to individual alleles. The authors suggested that the approach could potentially be extended to other disease states and immunological phenotypes. Linkage disequilibrium might explain the correlated functional status among segregating V segments, but an unknown experimental factor could not be ruled out. The study gave a list of roughly 150 TCR beta chains associated with cytomegalovirus. The classifier was reported to diagnose cytomegalovirus status with high specificity and sensitivity in both the original cohort and the validation cohort. A further reported finding was that TCR beta sequences accurately predicted the HLA-A and HLA-B alleles for most subjects in the first cohort.

The V end loses 5 bases and the J end loses 6 bases, and a stretch of 12 bases separates them. The germline V gene specifies SGHVS as CDR1 and FQNEAQ as CDR2. The CDR3, cysteine through phenylalanine, is 13 amino acids long. This entry keeps only the CDR3 DNA: 39 bases, framed from base 1. The cohort consisted of hundreds of healthy bone marrow donors. Cohort members were all nominally healthy when sampled, although unrecorded immune exposures were likely present. The donor tested CMV seropositive, placing the donor among the 250 to 300 seropositive members of the cohort. Each donor provided a peripheral blood sample, and peripheral blood mononuclear cells were used for TCR beta sequencing. The Qiagen DNeasy Blood Extraction Kit was used to extract genomic DNA from the blood cell samples. As to this clone: Its antigen remains unidentified. There are no base qualities to consult, and no much larger clone falls within one base.

Receptors were amplified or captured by the immunoSEQ multiplex PCR assay. For the multiplex PCR, a mixture combining 60 forward primers for TCR Vbeta segments and 13 reverse primers for TCR Jbeta segments was used. The CDR3 region of rearranged TCR beta genes was amplified from genomic DNA with a multiplex PCR assay. The Illumina HiSeq System was used to sequence the amplified TCR beta libraries as 87-base-pair reads. From the authors' description of their analysis: In a later analysis, tens of millions of unique TCR beta chains were counted across the roughly 700 repertoires, and approximately 11 million of these chains were shared by at least two donors. To remove PCR and sequencing errors, raw reads were error-corrected and collapsed into unique sequences using a nearest-neighbor algorithm that merged closely related sequences. V, D and J gene segments were assigned by aligning CDR3 sequences to IMGT reference sequences. For a sequence to be retained, at least a six-nucleotide match to both a V gene segment and a J gene segment was required. A rearrangement counted as productive if the CDR3 had no stop codons and remained in frame with V and J, and every other rearrangement counted as non-productive. Following IMGT convention, CDR3 was defined as the stretch from the second conserved V-encoded cysteine to the conserved J-encoded phenylalanine. The earlier analysis of 587 of the donors excluded any sequence lacking an unambiguous match to a single V gene segment. An earlier analysis of 587 of the donors called V segments functional above 56.7% productive rearrangements and segregating when the between-donor standard deviation exceeded 5%. A statistical classification framework was developed to diagnose cytomegalovirus status using the catalog of TCR beta chain sequences. V and J gene assignment, in a later analysis, came from comparing TCR nucleotide sequences with IMGT/GENE-DB human TR gene sequences. Using the TCRdist pipeline, a later analysis assigned CDR3 sequences along with most-parsimonious VDJ recombination scenarios. A later analysis defined each TCR beta chain by its CDR3 amino acid sequence plus V-gene family, and excluded reads lacking a unique V-gene family. As a way to deal with suspected cross-contamination and a sequencing artifact, a later analysis dropped over 550 nucleotide sequences that were highly shared and had low generation probability. In a later analysis, a clonal expansion index was calculated for each public chain from normalized within-repertoire ranks of inferred template counts. Generation probabilities in a later analysis came from a VDJ recombination model fitted to out-of-frame rearrangements, and those results were checked against IGoR. A later analysis scored TCR-TCR, TCR-HLA and TCR-CMV co-occurrence with hypergeometric tests, applying a repertoire-size bias correction to TCR pairs. In a later analysis, false discovery rates were estimated by permuting HLA or CMV assignments 20 times. In a later analysis, co-occurring TCRs were grouped with DBSCAN, and TCRdist sequence similarity was added when clustering was performed within HLA-allele-positive subsets. Repertoires with fewer than 30,000 or more than 120,000 public chains were left out of co-occurrence clustering, as were about 5 repertoires with anomalous nucleotide sharing. TCRdb's version of the immuneACCESS table is confined to in-frame rearrangements and falls short of the full clone set. An unresolved V gene accounts for under half of the shortfall where checked; the remainder is of unknown origin. V, J and clone size are those of that table, while D and trimming were read from the DNA. Recorded for this sample are roughly 60,000 clones; 60% to 80% of them occurred a single time. The top ten clonotypes cover approximately 3.5% of the sample.

The receptor comes from a woman between 40 and 50 years old in good health and CMV-seropositive. Sequenced input: PBMCs. The sequence links TRBV7-8 to TRBJ2-3, with no D gene named confidently. The CDR3 has the sequence CASSRITVDTQYF. The bases read TGTGCCAGCAGCCGAATAACAGTGGATACGCAGTATTTT.